This T cell receptor beta chain is drawn from a study of molecular identifiers for immune sequencing clone quantification. Researchers sorted naive CD8 T cells as cells that were CD8+CD4-CCR7+CD45RA+. Trimming took off 2 bases at V and 0 bases at J, with 8 bases between the two ends. This CDR3 spans 15 amino acids. Looked up from germline, CDR1 is LNHNV and CDR2 is YYDKDF (reference sequence). TCRdb reanalysed the PCR reads using MiXCR and keeps one entry per CDR3 protein. The repertoire consists of about 640,000 distinct CDR3 sequences, with 15% to 20% occurring once and the leading ten covering 0.85%.

The rearrangement links TRBV15 to TRBJ1-5, with no clear D. Sequencing used naive CD8+ T cells from blood, with Jurkat cell RNA spiked in. Subset defined: FACS-sorted CD8+CD4-CCR7+CD45RA+ naive T cells. The clonotype originates from a human donor in good health. Some libraries in this study had Jurkat cell RNA spiked in. CDR3 in amino acids: CATSRLQNSNQPQHF. The CDR3 region has the DNA TGTGCCACCAGCAGATTACAGAATAGCAATCAGCCCCAGCATTTT. Using reference TRBV15 and TRBJ1-5 for the parts outside the CDR3, the full variable domain is DAMVIQNPRYQVTQFGKPVTLSCSQTLNHNVMYWYQQKSSQAPKLLFHYYDKDFNNEADTPDNFQSRRPNTSFCFLDIRSPGLGDTAMYLCATSRLQNSNQPQHFGDGTRLSIL.